The 15 T cell receptor beta chains presented below share a single source sample, sequenced in a study of response to subunit inactivated influenza vaccine. TCRdb recomputed calls from the RT-PCR reads with MiXCR, one row per CDR3 protein. The sample records about 780,000 distinct CDR3 sequences, about a fifth being singletons. Sequencing used PBMCs from blood, obtained around 5 days after vaccination. Source of these receptors: a man aged 50-60 years who received an inactivated influenza vaccine.

CDR3 sequence reads: CASSLGLAGEYYEQYF. CDR3 DNA: TGTGCCAGCAGCTTAGGCTTGGCAGGGGAATACTACGAGCAGTACTTC. The V and J genes are TRBV13 and TRBJ2-7, with D perhaps matching TRBD1 (6 bases). Germline CDR1 is PRHDT and CDR2 is FYEKMQ (reference sequence). The CDR3 runs to 16 residues. V was shortened by 0 bases and J by 3 bases, with 15 bases between the two germline ends.

This clonotype was seen a handful of times. The rearrangement joins TRBV11-2 to TRBJ2-3; 10 positions agree with TRBD2. J gave up 7 bases and V 2 bases, and 9 bases lay outside the gene matches. This CDR3 has 16 amino acids. Germline values: CDR1 SGHAT, CDR2 FQNNGV. CDR3: CASSLSPTSGSNTQYF. The CDR3 nucleotides are TGTGCCAGCAGCTTATCCCCGACTAGCGGGTCGAATACGCAGTATTTT.

This chain uses TRBV6-1 with TRBJ2-5, with D perhaps TRBD1 or TRBD2 (5 bases each). The CDR3 contains 13 residues. Trimming removed 8 bases from V and 3 bases from J, with 13 bases in between. Germline assignment: CDR1 MNHNS and CDR2 SASEGT. CDR3 in amino acids: CASRDLAEETQYF. CDR3 bases: TGTGCCAGCCGGGACCTCGCGGAAGAGACCCAGTACTTC.

The rearrangement joins TRBV7-2 to TRBJ1-2; a possible D gene is TRBD1 (5 bases). CDR3 size: 16 residues. CDR1 and CDR2 (germline): SGHTA, FQGNSA. Trimming removed 4 bases at V and 2 bases at J, with 17 bases between. The CDR3 DNA is TGTGCCAGCAGCTATTTAGGGGAACAGGAGAACTATGGCTACACCTTC. It codes for CASSYLGEQENYGYTF.

This clonotype was found a few times. This CDR3 is CASSYIGPTEQYF. The CDR3 nucleotides read TGTGCCAGCAGTTACATTGGCCCGACGGAGCAGTACTTC. The V call is TRBV6-5, the J call TRBJ2-7; the D is unclear. Germline CDR1 reads MNHEY; CDR2 reads SVGAGI. Between the trimmed V and J ends, which lost 2 bases and 7 bases, there was a span of 12 bases. This CDR3 contains 13 residues.

This sequence joins TRBV7-9 and TRBJ2-5, with 7 bases that match TRBD1. V lost 7 bases, J lost 1 base, and 12 bases stayed unmatched. CDR1 SEHNR and CDR2 FQNEAQ come from the germline V gene (reference sequence). The CDR3 extends over 16 amino acids. The CDR3: CASTSYDRDLQETQYF. The DNA of the CDR3 is TGTGCCAGCACCTCGTACGACAGGGACCTCCAAGAGACCCAGTACTTC.

This clonotype has a count of ten or more. The V call is TRBV29-1, the J call TRBJ2-5, with D tentatively TRBD2 (5 bases). In germline, CDR1 is SQVTM, CDR2 ANQGSEA. Trimming took off 8 bases at V and 5 bases at J, with 21 bases between the two ends. The CDR3 spans 14 residues. DNA of the CDR3: TGCAGCACACTTGGCCACCTGAGGAGGGAGACCCAGTACTTC. It encodes CSTLGHLRRETQYF.

The chain joins TRBV11-2 to TRBJ1-1, with D unresolved. This CDR3 comprises 16 residues. Germline-derived CDR1 and CDR2 are SGHAT and FQNNGV. Trimming took 5 bases from V and 1 from J, leaving 17 bases between them. Here the CDR3 reads CASSQAPGGGNTEAFF. DNA of the CDR3: TGTGCCAGCAGCCAGGCGCCGGGCGGAGGGAACACTGAAGCTTTCTTT.

This clonotype came up a few times. V gene TRBV3-1 combines with J gene TRBJ2-3; no clear D. V lost 3 bases to trimming and J lost 4 bases, with 5 bases between them. The CDR3 length is 12 residues. Per germline, CDR1 LGHDT and CDR2 YNNKEL (reference sequence). In DNA form, the CDR3 reads TGTGCCAGCAGCCACCTTGCAGATACGCAGTATTTT. Its translation: CASSHLADTQYF.

The V gene is TRBV4-3, the J gene TRBJ2-1; TRBD2 aligns across 8 bases. There are 17 residues in the CDR3. The V gene's germline CDR1 is LGHNA and CDR2 YSLEER. V lost 2 bases and J lost 3; bases outside the gene matches: 9. The CDR3 spells CASSQSTYSGSYNEQFF. CDR3 coding DNA: TGCGCCAGCAGCCAATCTACCTACAGCGGGAGCTACAATGAGCAGTTCTTC.

This clonotype occurred a few times. The chain is built from TRBV7-2 and TRBJ2-7; 7 bases are a match to TRBD1. Germline loops: CDR1 SGHTA, CDR2 FQGNSA. The length of the CDR3 is 15 residues. After removal of 1 base from V and 1 base from J, the junction contained 4 bases not matched to a gene. As DNA, the CDR3 is TGTGCCAGCAGCTTAGAGGGACAGCAATCCTACGAGCAGTACTTC. Its translation: CASSLEGQQSYEQYF.

This clonotype was counted only a few times. The chain is built from TRBV29-1 and TRBJ2-5; the D gene could be TRBD1 or TRBD2 (5 bases each). V gave up 7 bases and J gave up 2 bases, with 17 bases separating them. There are 14 residues in the CDR3. Germline lookup yields CDR1 SQVTM and CDR2 ANQGSEA. The CDR3 loop reads CSAEPRGTQETQYF. DNA of the CDR3: TGCAGCGCGGAGCCGAGGGGAACTCAAGAGACCCAGTACTTC.

This clonotype was counted a few times. CDR3 loop: CASSFLGTSAGEQYF. DNA of the CDR3: TGTGCCAGCAGTTTCCTTGGGACTAGCGCGGGCGAGCAGTACTTC. The chain has TRBV6-2 or TRBV6-3 and TRBJ2-7; the match to TRBD2 covers 10 bases. Germline CDR1 and CDR2: MNHEY and SVGEGT. The junction had 9 bases not matched to a gene; V was cut back by 4 bases and J by 6 bases. The CDR3 spans 15 residues.

This chain joins TRBV28 and TRBJ2-1; 10 bases line up with TRBD2. V lost 4 bases, J lost 2 bases, and 5 bases stayed unmatched. Germline assignment: CDR1 MDHEN and CDR2 SYDVKM. This CDR3 has 16 residues. The CDR3 spells CASSSLSGGAYNEQFF. CDR3 DNA sequence: TGTGCCAGCAGTTCTCTAAGCGGGGGGGCCTACAATGAGCAGTTCTTC.

This clonotype was recorded at least ten times. The rearrangement uses TRBV24-1 and TRBJ2-3, with TRBD1 as a possible D gene (6 bases). The germline V and J ends were trimmed by 3 bases and 5 bases, with 14 bases remaining between them. Germline V gene lookup returns CDR1 KGHDR and CDR2 SFDVKD. The CDR3 consists of 15 residues. The CDR3: CATSDPGQFGDTQYF. Here the CDR3 DNA reads TGTGCCACCAGTGATCCGGGACAATTTGGAGATACGCAGTATTTT.